This passage covers 26 T cell receptor beta chains from one sample sequenced in a study of OX40 agonist ivuxolimab in advanced cancers. Only in-frame clones appear in the TCRdb table, and some are missing; sequencing was by immunoSEQ multiplex PCR. The sample comprises about 93,000 clones, 92% of which are singletons, and 0.51% rests with the top ten. This specimen was CD4+ or CD8+ T cells sorted from blood, taken in a trial of the OX40 agonist ivuxolimab. The receptors stem from an adult with an advanced solid tumor such as melanoma, head and neck, liver or kidney cancer.

The V gene is TRBV18, the J gene TRBJ2-7, with 7 bases lining up with TRBD1. Trimming removed 3 bases from V and 3 bases from J; junction bases left unmatched: 11. From germline, CDR1 is KGHSH and CDR2 LQKENI. The CDR3 extends over 16 amino acids. The CDR3, as DNA: TGTGCCAGCTCACCTCAACGAGCGACAGGGTACTACGAGCAGTACTTC. This sequence encodes CASSPQRATGYYEQYF.

The V gene is TRBV7-8, the J gene TRBJ2-2; possible D gene TRBD2, 5 bases. The V gene lost 1 base and the J gene lost 5 bases, with 17 bases spanning the gap. The V gene's germline CDR1 is SGHVS and CDR2 FQNEAQ. The CDR3 has 17 residues. The chain's CDR3 is CASSLVRIPRGTGELFF. CDR3 nucleotide sequence: TGTGCCAGCAGCTTAGTTCGGATCCCAAGAGGGACCGGGGAGCTGTTTTTT.

The chain uses TRBV6-6 and TRBJ1-1; D is possibly TRBD1 (6 bases). Trimming removed 6 bases from V and 7 bases from J, with 15 bases in between. The CDR3 consists of 13 residues. CDR1 and CDR2 (germline): MNHNY, SVGAGI (reference sequence). For the CDR3, the DNA is TGTGCCAGCAGGAGACAGGACGCCCTTGAAGCTTTCTTT. As protein: CASRRQDALEAFF.

This clone was observed a few times. This sequence joins TRBV2 and TRBJ1-4; no firm D call. Trimming took off 1 base at V and 4 bases at J, with 7 bases between the two ends. This CDR3 has 14 amino acids. Germline CDR1 reads SNHLY; CDR2 reads FYNNEI. This CDR3 is CASSEGLFNEKLFF. As DNA, the CDR3 is TGTGCCAGCAGTGAAGGTTTATTTAATGAAAAACTGTTTTTT.

The V gene is TRBV7-9, the J gene TRBJ2-1; no firm D call. Germline CDR1 SEHNR, CDR2 FQNEAQ (reference sequence). This CDR3 comprises 13 residues. The ends were cut back, 6 bases at V and 5 bases at J, with 11 bases in the middle. CDR3 sequence reads: CASSSTGNNEQFF. The CDR3 DNA reads TGTGCCAGCAGTTCAACTGGAAACAATGAGCAGTTCTTC.

The chain couples TRBV14 to TRBJ2-7; D not certain. This CDR3 is built from 11 residues. V was clipped by 3 bases and J by 2 bases, with 2 bases between them. Germline-derived CDR1 and CDR2 are SGHDN and FVKESK. CDR3: CASSHTYEQYF. The CDR3 DNA sequence: TGTGCCAGCAGCCATACCTACGAGCAGTACTTC.

The chain employs TRBV5-1 and TRBJ2-5, with 10 bases that match TRBD2. The J segment lost 4 bases and the V segment lost 2 bases, leaving 5 bases of the junction unmatched. The CDR3 spans 15 residues. Germline V lookup: CDR1 SGHRS, CDR2 YFSETQ. The CDR3 DNA is TGCGCCAGCAGCTTTACAGCGGGGGGGCTAGAGACCCAGTACTTC. This codes for CASSFTAGGLETQYF. Full variable domain (rest looked up from reference TRBV5-1 and TRBJ2-5): KAGVTQTPRYLIKTRGQQVTLSCSPISGHRSVSWYQQTPGQGLQFLFEYFSETQRNKGNFPGRFSGRQFSNSRSEMNVSTLELGDSALYLCASSFTAGGLETQYFGPGTRLLVL.

Regarding this clone: One end of the junction varies from germline; a read error may be responsible. The chain is built from TRBV11-1 and TRBJ1-2, with D maybe TRBD1 (5 bases). Germline CDR1 SGHAT, CDR2 FQDESV (reference sequence). The length of the CDR3 is 14 residues. CDR3 nucleotide sequence: TGCGCCAGCAGCCCCTCGGGCAGGGCCTATGGCTACACCTTC. Its translation is CASSPSGRAYGYTF.

The chain carries TRBV9 and TRBJ2-2; D ambiguous. The CDR3 spans 15 residues. Between the trimmed V and J ends, which lost 4 bases and 2 bases, there was a span of 12 bases. From germline, CDR1 is SGDLS and CDR2 YYNGEE. The CDR3 DNA reads TGTGCCAGCAGCCCCCTCCACTCTAACACCGGGGAGCTGTTTTTT. Encoded protein: CASSPLHSNTGELFF.

The rearrangement links TRBV9 to TRBJ2-5; 9 bases map to TRBD2. The CDR3 loop spans 17 amino acids. The germline V gene has CDR1 SGDLS and CDR2 YYNGEE. V was clipped by 4 bases and J by 6 bases; unmatched bases: 16. CDR3 sequence (DNA): TGTGCCAGCAGCACAAGTAGTGGCGGCGGGGGGGCAAAGACCCAGTACTTC. Amino acids: CASSTSSGGGGAKTQYF.

This chain connects TRBV9 to TRBJ2-7; D could derive from TRBD1 or TRBD2 (5 bases each). There are 15 residues in the CDR3. CDR1 is SGDLS, CDR2 YYNGEE, per germline. Trimming pared 4 bases from V and 6 bases from J, leaving 20 bases between. In nucleotides, the CDR3 is TGTGCCAGCAGCTCCTCCCATGGGACCCGGGGCGAGCAGTACTTC. This encodes CASSSSHGTRGEQYF.

This chain connects TRBV14 to TRBJ2-4; 10 positions agree with TRBD2. The CDR3 totals 16 residues. V lost 0 bases to trimming and J lost 6 bases; unmatched junction nucleotides: 5. Looked up from germline, CDR1 is SGHDN and CDR2 is FVKESK. DNA of the CDR3: TGTGCCAGCAGCCAAGATGCACTAGCGGGATTAAACATTCAGTACTTC. As protein: CASSQDALAGLNIQYF.

This clone was recorded once. This chain connects TRBV10-3 to TRBJ2-5, with D hard to call. Trimming left V 0 bases short and J 5 bases short, with 4 bases between. The CDR3 loop spans 12 amino acids. CDR1 and CDR2 from the germline V gene are ENHRY and SYGVKD. The CDR3 DNA is TGTGCCATCAGTGAGTCAGGGGAGACCCAGTACTTC. Its protein product is CAISESGETQYF.

The chain couples TRBV18 to TRBJ1-5; D is unresolved. The ends were cut back, 3 bases at V and 4 bases at J, with 13 bases in the middle. CDR3 length: 15 residues. CDR1 KGHSH and CDR2 LQKENI come from the germline V gene. The CDR3, as DNA: TGTGCCAGCTCACCCAGTGATAGCGGGAATCAGCCCCAGCATTTT. Encoded protein: CASSPSDSGNQPQHF.

The chain links TRBV7-9 to TRBJ2-1, with 7 bases fitting TRBD1. There are 15 residues in the CDR3. With 3 bases clipped from V and 6 bases from J, the junction kept 8 bases outside the gene matches. In germline, CDR1 is SEHNR, CDR2 FQNEAQ (reference sequence). The DNA for the CDR3 is TGTGCCAGCAGCTTTTTACAGGGGTCCCGCAATGAGCAGTTCTTC. Translation gives CASSFLQGSRNEQFF.

The gene calls are TRBV5-4 and TRBJ1-1; TRBD1 matches 7 bases. Germline loops: CDR1 SGHNT, CDR2 YYREEE (reference sequence). This CDR3 comprises 15 residues. V lost 3 bases to trimming and J lost 4 bases; unmatched junction nucleotides: 9. CDR3 DNA sequence: TGTGCCAGCAGCTGGGGGAGGGGGCTCGGCACTGAAGCTTTCTTT. This encodes CASSWGRGLGTEAFF. Looking up the rest from reference TRBV5-4 and TRBJ1-1 gives the full variable domain: ETGVTQSPTHLIKTRGQQVTLRCSSQSGHNTVSWYQQALGQGPQFIFQYYREEENGRGNFPPRFSGLQFPNYSSELNVNALELDDSALYLCASSWGRGLGTEAFFGQGTRLTVV.

This clone occurred a few times. This CDR3 is also generated by other DNA sequences in the sample. This chain uses TRBV19 with TRBJ1-2; D not resolved. The CDR3 covers 13 residues. The germline CDR1 and CDR2 sequences are LNHDA and SQIVND (reference sequence). The V gene lost 1 base and the J gene lost 2 bases, with 5 bases spanning the gap. DNA of the CDR3: TGTGCCAGTAGTATAGTCGGGAACTATGGCTACACCTTC. This sequence encodes CASSIVGNYGYTF.

This chain connects TRBV29-1 to TRBJ1-4, with D maybe TRBD1 (6 bases). This CDR3 has 15 amino acids. V was trimmed by 4 bases and J by 7 bases, leaving 19 bases between them. The germline gives CDR1 SQVTM, CDR2 ANQGSEA. The CDR3 here is CSVGVRGARSEKLFF. The CDR3 nucleotides are TGCAGCGTTGGGGTAAGGGGGGCGAGGAGTGAAAAACTGTTTTTT.

The rearrangement joins TRBV19 to TRBJ2-5; no clear D gene. The CDR3 loop spans 15 amino acids. The germline V gene has CDR1 LNHDA and CDR2 SQIVND (reference sequence). Deletions cut 3 bases from V and 5 bases from J, with 16 bases between. The CDR3 reads CASSMGPTPRETQYF. In DNA, the CDR3 is TGTGCCAGTAGTATGGGTCCGACCCCGAGGGAGACCCAGTACTTC.

The chain employs TRBV19 and TRBJ2-1; 8 bases map to TRBD2. V shed 3 bases and J 2 bases; nucleotides not matched to a gene: 6. Per the germline V gene, CDR1 is LNHDA and CDR2 is SQIVND (reference sequence). This CDR3 contains 16 residues. DNA for the CDR3: TGTGCCAGTAGTATTCCCGGGGGGGCCCCCTACAATGAGCAGTTCTTC. Its translation: CASSIPGGAPYNEQFF.

As regards this clone: At one end, the junction sequence differs from germline, possibly due to a read error. The chain is built from TRBV10-3 and TRBJ2-7; 13 bases are shared with TRBD2. There are 16 residues in the CDR3. Germline lookup yields CDR1 ENHRY and CDR2 SYGVKD. CDR3 DNA sequence: TGTGCCGTCAGGTCCGAGCCGGGGACTAGCGGGACTCAACCGTACTTC. It translates to CAVRSEPGTSGTQPYF.

The J gene is TRBJ2-1, the V gene TRBV27, with 11 bases fitting TRBD1. The length of the CDR3 is 15 residues. The germline V gene encodes CDR1 MNHEY and CDR2 SMNVEV (reference sequence). V lost 1 base and J lost 7; bases outside the gene matches: 3. The CDR3: CASSLYGTGGNEQFF. Here the CDR3 DNA reads TGTGCCAGCAGTTTATACGGGACAGGGGGGAATGAGCAGTTCTTC.

The rearrangement joins TRBV13 to TRBJ2-7; 10 bases map to TRBD1. The CDR3 extends over 14 amino acids. The V segment lost 5 bases and the J segment 8 bases; nucleotides outside the gene matches: 9. Germline V gene sequence: CDR1 PRHDT, CDR2 FYEKMQ (reference sequence). In DNA form, the CDR3 reads TGTGCCAGCAGCACCCGTGAGACAGGGGGCCAGCAGTACTTC. Amino acids: CASSTRETGGQQYF.

The gene calls are TRBV6-1 and TRBJ1-1; the D gene is possibly TRBD1 (5 bases). V was shortened by 5 bases and J by 10 bases, with 14 bases between the two germline ends. The length of the CDR3 is 12 residues. Germline CDR1 and CDR2: MNHNS and SASEGT. In nucleotides, the CDR3 is TGTGCCAGCAGTCCAACCGAGGGACGAGCTTTCTTT. Residues: CASSPTEGRAFF.

The chain links TRBV4-1 to TRBJ1-1; D gene ambiguous. V lost 2 bases, J lost 5 bases, and 15 bases lay in between. CDR1 and CDR2 (germline): MGHRA, YSYEKL. The CDR3 is 15 amino acids. The CDR3 loop is CASSQNQLRGTEAFF. DNA of the CDR3: TGCGCCAGCAGCCAAAATCAATTACGCGGAACTGAAGCTTTCTTT.

The chain has TRBV14 and TRBJ1-3; D is ambiguous. This CDR3 contains 12 residues. V dropped 3 bases and J dropped 1 base, with 1 base sitting between them. Germline values: CDR1 SGHDN, CDR2 FVKESK. The CDR3 DNA reads TGTGCCAGCAGCCAGTCTGGAAACACCATATATTTT. Amino acids: CASSQSGNTIYF. Drawing the rest from reference TRBV14 and TRBJ1-3, the complete variable domain is EAGVTQFPSHSVIEKGQTVTLRCDPISGHDNLYWYRRVMGKEIKFLLHFVKESKQDESGMPNNRFLAERTGGTYSTLKVQPAELEDSGVYFCASSQSGNTIYFGEGSWLTVV.